These 17 T cell receptor beta chains were sequenced from one sample in a study of shared clonotypes between healthy human individuals. Assay: immunoSEQ multiplex PCR; the TCRdb copy retains only in-frame clones and omits some. The table includes hundreds of thousands of clones, about two thirds detected once. Sequencing was performed on memory CD4+ T cells sorted from blood. The subset here: CD45RA-negative fraction. All receptors come from a woman in her thirties in good health.

The genes are TRBV7-8 and TRBJ2-1; unclear D gene. The V end lost 1 base, the J end lost 6 bases, and 4 bases lay between the germline ends. Germline V gene sequence: CDR1 SGHVS, CDR2 FQNEAQ. The CDR3 runs to 12 residues. The CDR3 region has the DNA TGTGCCAGCAGCTTAGATGGCAATGAGCAGTTCTTC. Its translation: CASSLDGNEQFF. The entire variable domain, with the rest obtained from reference TRBV7-8 and TRBJ2-1, is as follows: GAGVSQSPRYKVAKRGQDVALRCDPISGHVSLFWYQQALGQGPEFLTYFQNEAQLDKSGLPSDRFFAERPEGSVSTLKIQRTQQEDSAVYLCASSLDGNEQFFGPGTRLTVL.

As regards this clone: The same CDR3 also results from other DNA sequences found in this sample. The J gene is TRBJ1-2, the V gene TRBV28; 9 bases line up with TRBD1. The ends lost 2 bases at V and 2 bases at J; junction bases unmatched: 3. CDR1 and CDR2 (germline): MDHEN, SYDVKM. This CDR3 region has 15 residues. CDR3 region: CASSLTGTGNYGYTF. In DNA, the CDR3 is TGTGCCAGCAGTTTAACCGGGACAGGGAACTATGGCTACACCTTC.

V gene TRBV5-1 combines with J gene TRBJ2-7; TRBD1 or TRBD2 may be the D gene (5 bases each). CDR1 SGHRS and CDR2 YFSETQ come from the germline V gene. This CDR3 is 14 amino acids long. Trimming shortened V by 3 bases and J by 3 bases, and 13 bases separated the two germline ends. The CDR3 reads CASSSGPTDYEQYF. The CDR3, as DNA: TGCGCCAGCAGCTCGGGACCCACAGACTACGAGCAGTACTTC.

The chain employs TRBV10-3 and TRBJ2-1; D may be TRBD2 (6 bases). This CDR3 comprises 14 residues. Trimming left V 3 bases short and J 6 bases short, with 12 bases between. CDR1 and CDR2 (germline): ENHRY, SYGVKD. In DNA, the CDR3 is TGTGCCATCAGTGACTCCCGGGGGACCAATGAGCAGTTCTTC. Translated: CAISDSRGTNEQFF.

In DNA form, the CDR3 reads TGTGCCAGCAGCTCCCAAGAAACCTACAATGAGCAGTTCTTC. The encoded protein is CASSSQETYNEQFF. The chain is built from TRBV5-4 and TRBJ2-1; no firm D call. CDR1 SGHNT and CDR2 YYREEE come from the germline V gene (reference sequence). The CDR3 has 14 amino acids. With 3 bases removed from V and 2 bases from J, the gap between germline ends came to 9 bases.

CDR3 in amino acids: CASSENRGGYTF. The CDR3 nucleotides are TGTGCCAGCAGTGAGAACAGGGGAGGCTACACCTTC. The chain carries TRBV2 and TRBJ1-2, with TRBD1 identical over 7 bases. Germline V lookup: CDR1 SNHLY, CDR2 FYNNEI. V lost 3 bases to trimming and J lost 8 bases; unmatched junction nucleotides: 3. There are 12 residues in the CDR3.

A word on this clone: Other DNA sequences in this sample translate to the same CDR3. V gene TRBV5-4 combines with J gene TRBJ2-2; no firm D call. Germline CDR1 reads SGHNT; CDR2 reads YYREEE (reference sequence). V was cut by 5 bases and J by 7 bases, with 12 bases left in between. The CDR3 consists of 13 residues. Written as DNA, the CDR3 is TGTGCCAGCAGTCCTACTGGTGTCGGGGAGCTGTTTTTT. This encodes CASSPTGVGELFF.

This clone was detected only a few times. Other nucleotide sequences from this sample produce the same CDR3. This chain connects TRBV19 to TRBJ2-7, with D possibly TRBD2 on 5 matching bases. Germline CDR1 and CDR2: LNHDA and SQIVND (reference sequence). The CDR3 has 13 amino acids. V shed 2 bases and J shed 2 bases, with 7 bases lying between them. Here the CDR3 DNA reads TGTGCCAGTAGTATACGGGGAACCTACGAGCAGTACTTC. Translated: CASSIRGTYEQYF.

This clone appeared once. Other DNA sequences in the same sample also yield this CDR3. The gene calls are TRBV5-1 and TRBJ2-5; D possibly corresponds to TRBD2 (5 bases). Trimming shortened V by 3 bases and J by 2 bases, and 11 bases separated the two germline ends. The CDR3 loop spans 14 amino acids. Germline loops: CDR1 SGHRS, CDR2 YFSETQ. The DNA for the CDR3 is TGCGCCAGCAGCTCACGGGATCTTCAAGAGACCCAGTACTTC. It specifies CASSSRDLQETQYF.

This sequence joins TRBV7-9 and TRBJ2-3; weak D call: TRBD2 (6 bases). Trimming removed 9 bases from V and 2 bases from J, with 12 bases in between. Germline-derived CDR1 and CDR2 are SEHNR and FQNEAQ (reference sequence). The CDR3 consists of 13 residues. CDR3 region: CASGTDNTDTQYF. The CDR3 region has the DNA TGTGCCAGTGGGACTGACAACACAGATACGCAGTATTTT.

V and J are TRBV2 and TRBJ2-2; D remains unclear. Germline assignment: CDR1 SNHLY and CDR2 FYNNEI. This CDR3 comprises 14 residues. Trimming pared 7 bases from V and 0 bases from J, leaving 9 bases between. CDR3 nucleotide sequence: TGTGCCAGCACGCAGGCGGCGAACACCGGGGAGCTGTTTTTT. This sequence encodes CASTQAANTGELFF.

This clone was picked up one time. The rearrangement links TRBV10-1 to TRBJ2-3; the match to TRBD1 covers 7 bases. Germline CDR1 reads WNHNN; CDR2 reads SYGVQD (reference sequence). V dropped 3 bases and J dropped 6; count of bases not matched to a gene: 6. The CDR3 length is 14 residues. The CDR3, as DNA: TGCGCCAGCAGTGACTCCGGGACAGCGGATACGCAGTATTTT. As protein: CASSDSGTADTQYF.

This clone was observed at least ten times. The chain is built from TRBV19 and TRBJ2-5; unclear D gene. CDR3 length: 16 amino acids. V shed 2 bases and J shed 4 bases, with 17 bases lying between them. Per the germline V gene, CDR1 is LNHDA and CDR2 is SQIVND (reference sequence). This CDR3 reads CASSIRPFGERETQYF. In nucleotides, the CDR3 is TGTGCCAGTAGTATAAGACCCTTTGGAGAGAGAGAGACCCAGTACTTC.

Only a few counts were recorded for this clone. Other DNA sequences of this sample code for an identical CDR3. The rearrangement links TRBV5-4 to TRBJ2-3; 7 positions match TRBD2. Trimming at V came to 0 bases and at J to 0 bases, leaving 4 bases not matched to a gene. The CDR3 covers 16 residues. Germline assignment: CDR1 SGHNT and CDR2 YYREEE (reference sequence). CDR3 protein: CASSLGGGGSTDTQYF. For the CDR3, the DNA is TGTGCCAGCAGCTTGGGTGGCGGGGGTAGCACAGATACGCAGTATTTT.

The V and J genes are TRBV5-6 and TRBJ2-7, with 11 bases that match TRBD2. V was pared by 2 bases and J by 7 bases, with 5 bases of the junction left unmatched. The CDR3 has 14 residues. The germline gives CDR1 SGHDT, CDR2 YYEEEE. The CDR3 DNA sequence: TGTGCCAGCAGCTTCGTTAGCGGGAGGGGGGAGCAGTACTTC. This gives the protein CASSFVSGRGEQYF.

The chain has TRBV6-4 and TRBJ2-3, with 7 nucleotides matching TRBD2. Germline V gives CDR1 MRHNA, CDR2 SNTAGT. The length of the CDR3 is 16 residues. J gave up 1 base and V 0 bases, and 4 bases lay outside the gene matches. The CDR3 reads CASSDSGGRGTDTQYF. DNA for the CDR3: TGTGCCAGCAGTGACTCCGGCGGGAGAGGCACAGATACGCAGTATTTT.

The chain is built from TRBV11-2 and TRBJ1-2; TRBD1 agrees at 10 bases. V lost 0 bases, J lost 4 bases, and 2 bases stayed unmatched. CDR3 length equals 15 residues. Per germline, CDR1 SGHAT and CDR2 FQNNGV. The CDR3 loop is CASSLEGQGTYGYTF. DNA for the CDR3: TGTGCCAGCAGCTTAGAGGGACAGGGGACCTATGGCTACACCTTC.